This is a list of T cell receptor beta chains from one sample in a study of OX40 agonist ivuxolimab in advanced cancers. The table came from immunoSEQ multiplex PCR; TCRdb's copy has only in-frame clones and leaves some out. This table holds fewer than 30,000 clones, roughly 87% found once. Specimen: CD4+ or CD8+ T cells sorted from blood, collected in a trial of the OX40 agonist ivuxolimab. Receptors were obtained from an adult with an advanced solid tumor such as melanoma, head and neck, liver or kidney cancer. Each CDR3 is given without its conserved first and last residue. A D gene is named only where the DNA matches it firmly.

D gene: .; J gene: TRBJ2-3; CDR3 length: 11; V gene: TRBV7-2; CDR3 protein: ASSQPPTDTQY
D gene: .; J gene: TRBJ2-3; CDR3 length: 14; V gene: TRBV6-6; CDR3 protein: ASSYSSQELTDTQY
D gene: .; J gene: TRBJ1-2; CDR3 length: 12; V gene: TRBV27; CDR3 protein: ASSPPGLNYGYT
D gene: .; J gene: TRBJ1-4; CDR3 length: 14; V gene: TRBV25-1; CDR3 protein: ASSDLGGGYWEKLF
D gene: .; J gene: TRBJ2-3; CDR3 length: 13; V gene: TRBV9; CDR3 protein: ASSLRGIGTDTQY
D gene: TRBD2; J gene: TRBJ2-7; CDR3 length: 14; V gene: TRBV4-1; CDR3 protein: ASSYSRGGGAYEQY
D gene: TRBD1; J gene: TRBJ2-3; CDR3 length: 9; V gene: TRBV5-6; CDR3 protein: ASSEDRDQY
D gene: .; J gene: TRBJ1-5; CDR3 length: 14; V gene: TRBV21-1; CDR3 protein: ASSKEGEKDNQPQH
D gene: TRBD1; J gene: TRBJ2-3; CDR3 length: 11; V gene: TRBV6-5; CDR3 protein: ASKTGASRAQY
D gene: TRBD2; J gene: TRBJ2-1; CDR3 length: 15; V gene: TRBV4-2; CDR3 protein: ASSQPGLAGIYNEQF
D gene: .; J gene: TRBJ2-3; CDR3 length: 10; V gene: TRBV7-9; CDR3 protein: ASSFGGDTQY
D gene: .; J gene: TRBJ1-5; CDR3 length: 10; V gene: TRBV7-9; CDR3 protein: ASSLGSGLLH
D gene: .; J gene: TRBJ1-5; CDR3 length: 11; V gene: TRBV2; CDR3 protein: ASSLPPYQPQH
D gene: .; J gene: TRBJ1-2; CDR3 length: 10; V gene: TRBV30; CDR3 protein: AWKVGAGGYT
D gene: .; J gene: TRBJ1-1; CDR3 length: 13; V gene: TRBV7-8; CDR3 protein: ASSLDGRLNTEAF
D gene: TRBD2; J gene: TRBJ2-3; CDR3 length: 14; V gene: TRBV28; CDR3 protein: ASSLSASGGAGTQY
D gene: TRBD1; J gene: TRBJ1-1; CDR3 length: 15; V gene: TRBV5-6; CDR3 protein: ASSLPTGGESATEAF
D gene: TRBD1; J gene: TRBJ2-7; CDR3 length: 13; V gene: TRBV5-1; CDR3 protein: ASSPGQGLSYEQY
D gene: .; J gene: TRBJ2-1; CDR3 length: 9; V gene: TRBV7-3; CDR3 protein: ASSLRNEQF
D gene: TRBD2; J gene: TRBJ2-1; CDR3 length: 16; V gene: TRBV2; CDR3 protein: ASRGLAGGPVSLNEQF
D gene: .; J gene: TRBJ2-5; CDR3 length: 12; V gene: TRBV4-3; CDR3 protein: ASSQDTFQETQY
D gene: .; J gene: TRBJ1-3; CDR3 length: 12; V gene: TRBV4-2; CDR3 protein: ASSQGGVGNTIY
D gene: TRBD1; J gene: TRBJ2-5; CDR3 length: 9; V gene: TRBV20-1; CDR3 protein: SARTQGAQY
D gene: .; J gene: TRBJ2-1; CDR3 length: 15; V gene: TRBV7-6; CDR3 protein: ASSLRPTGAYHNEQF
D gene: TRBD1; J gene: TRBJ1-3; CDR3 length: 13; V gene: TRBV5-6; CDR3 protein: ASSSGQSTGNTIY
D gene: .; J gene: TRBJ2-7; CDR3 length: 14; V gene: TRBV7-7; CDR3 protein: ASSDLAQRSSYEQY
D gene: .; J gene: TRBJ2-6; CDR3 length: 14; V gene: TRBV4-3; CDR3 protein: ASSQHLRAGANVLT
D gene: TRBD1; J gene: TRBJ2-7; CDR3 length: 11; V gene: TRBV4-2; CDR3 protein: ASSQQTGDEQY
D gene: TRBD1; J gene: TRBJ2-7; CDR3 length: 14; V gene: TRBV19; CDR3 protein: ASSIGTDPLLTEQY
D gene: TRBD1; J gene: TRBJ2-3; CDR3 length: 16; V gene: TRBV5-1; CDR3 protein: ASSFMGQGALGGDTQY
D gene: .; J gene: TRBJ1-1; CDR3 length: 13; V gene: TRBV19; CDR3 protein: ASSIYQGLRTEAF
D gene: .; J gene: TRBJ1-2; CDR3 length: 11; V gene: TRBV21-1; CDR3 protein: ASIRDRGGGYT
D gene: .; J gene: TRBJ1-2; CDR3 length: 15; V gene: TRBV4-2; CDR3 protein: ASSLGSSDGRVEGYT
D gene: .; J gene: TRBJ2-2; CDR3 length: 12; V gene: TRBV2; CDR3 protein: ASSDTRGYGELF
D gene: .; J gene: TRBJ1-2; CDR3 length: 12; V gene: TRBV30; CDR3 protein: AWSVILTLYGYT
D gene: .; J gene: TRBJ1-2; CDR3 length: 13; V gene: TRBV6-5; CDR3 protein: ASSYFRGESHGYT
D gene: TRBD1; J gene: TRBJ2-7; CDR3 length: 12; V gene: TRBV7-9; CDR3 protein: ASSSTGNPYEQY
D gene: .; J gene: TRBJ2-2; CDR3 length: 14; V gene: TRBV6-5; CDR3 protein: ASSYFGQYYTGELF
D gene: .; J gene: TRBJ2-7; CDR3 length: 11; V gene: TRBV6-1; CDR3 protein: ASSNRVAYEQY
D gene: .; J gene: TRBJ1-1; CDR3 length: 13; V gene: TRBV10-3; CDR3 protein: AISGNQAVNTEAF
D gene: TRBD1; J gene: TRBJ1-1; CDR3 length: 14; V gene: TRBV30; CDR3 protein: AWSPQTGGLNTEAF
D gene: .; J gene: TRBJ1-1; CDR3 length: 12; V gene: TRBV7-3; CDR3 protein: ASSLDPRSTEAF
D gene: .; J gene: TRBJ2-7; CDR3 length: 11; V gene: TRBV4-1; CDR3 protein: ASSQEQGYEQY
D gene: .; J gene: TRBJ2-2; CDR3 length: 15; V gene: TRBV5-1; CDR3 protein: ASSGNRITPNTGELF
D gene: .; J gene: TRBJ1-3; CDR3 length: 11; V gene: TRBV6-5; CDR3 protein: ASSAISGNTIY
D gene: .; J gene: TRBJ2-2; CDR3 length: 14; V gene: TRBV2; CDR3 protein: ASSPSGTTNTGELF
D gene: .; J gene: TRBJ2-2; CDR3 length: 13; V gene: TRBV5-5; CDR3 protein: ASSRNLANTGELF
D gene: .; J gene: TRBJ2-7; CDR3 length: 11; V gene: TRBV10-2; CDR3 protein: ASSQQGSYEQY
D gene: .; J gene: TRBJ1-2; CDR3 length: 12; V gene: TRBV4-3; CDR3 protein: ASSQDRTNYGYT
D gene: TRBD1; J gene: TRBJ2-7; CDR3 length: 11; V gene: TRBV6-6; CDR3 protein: ASSMQGDYEQY
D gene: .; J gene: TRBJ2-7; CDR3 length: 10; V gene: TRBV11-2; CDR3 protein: AGGGETYEQY
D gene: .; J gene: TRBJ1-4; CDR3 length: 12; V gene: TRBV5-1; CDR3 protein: ASSSMGINEKLF
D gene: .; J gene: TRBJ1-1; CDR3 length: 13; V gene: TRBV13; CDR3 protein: ASSLAAGGEAEAF
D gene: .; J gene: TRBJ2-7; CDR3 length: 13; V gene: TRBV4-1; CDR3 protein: ASSHLIGPAYEQY
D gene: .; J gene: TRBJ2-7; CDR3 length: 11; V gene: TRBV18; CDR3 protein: ASSRGPSYEQY
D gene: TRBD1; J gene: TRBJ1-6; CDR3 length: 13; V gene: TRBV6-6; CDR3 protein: ASRPGQRNNSPLH
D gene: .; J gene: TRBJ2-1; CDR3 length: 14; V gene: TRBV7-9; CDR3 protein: ASSPPAGRPYNEQF
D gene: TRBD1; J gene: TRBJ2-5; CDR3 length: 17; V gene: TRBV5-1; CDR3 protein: ASSPKGQGALTFQETQY
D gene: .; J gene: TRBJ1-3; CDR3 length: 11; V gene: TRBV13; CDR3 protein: ASSLAEGNTIY